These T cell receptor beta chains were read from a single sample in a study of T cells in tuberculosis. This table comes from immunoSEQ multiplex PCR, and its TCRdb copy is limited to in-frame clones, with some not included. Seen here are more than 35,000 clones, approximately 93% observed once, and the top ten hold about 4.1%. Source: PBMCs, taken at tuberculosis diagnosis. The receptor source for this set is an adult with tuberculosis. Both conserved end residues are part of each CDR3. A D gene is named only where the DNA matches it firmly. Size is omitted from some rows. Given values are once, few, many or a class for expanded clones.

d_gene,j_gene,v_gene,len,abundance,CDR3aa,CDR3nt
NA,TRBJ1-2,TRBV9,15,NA,CASSVASGVRSSYTF,TGTGCCAGCAGCGTAGCTTCGGGGGTCCGGTCTAGCTACACCTTC
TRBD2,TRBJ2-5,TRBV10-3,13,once,CAISEPGGVTQYF,TGTGCCATCAGTGAACCGGGAGGGGTGACCCAGTACTTC
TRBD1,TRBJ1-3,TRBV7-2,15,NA,CASRQTGAAGNTIYF,TGTGCCAGCAGGCAGACAGGGGCCGCTGGAAACACCATATATTTT
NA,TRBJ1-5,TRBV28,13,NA,CASSLEQVQPQHF,TGTGCCAGCAGTTTAGAACAGGTCCAGCCCCAGCATTTT
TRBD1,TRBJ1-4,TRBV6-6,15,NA,CASKQGAHPNEKLFF,TGTGCCAGCAAACAGGGGGCCCATCCGAATGAAAAACTGTTTTTT
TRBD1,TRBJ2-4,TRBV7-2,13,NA,CASSMNRGNIQYF,TGTGCCAGCAGCATGAACAGGGGTAACATTCAGTACTTC
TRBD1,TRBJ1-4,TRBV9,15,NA,CASSVEFRGTEKLFF,TGTGCCAGCAGCGTAGAGTTCAGGGGGACTGAAAAACTGTTTTTT
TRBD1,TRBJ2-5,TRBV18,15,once,CASSPPDRGWETQYF,TGTGCCAGCTCACCACCGGACAGGGGTTGGGAGACCCAGTACTTC
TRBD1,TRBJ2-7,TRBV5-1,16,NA,CASSPRPGQGAYEQYF,TGCGCCAGCAGCCCTAGACCGGGACAGGGGGCCTACGAGCAGTACTTC
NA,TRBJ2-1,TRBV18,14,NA,CASSPPLDYNEQFF,TGTGCCAGCTCACCACCGTTAGACTACAATGAGCAGTTCTTC
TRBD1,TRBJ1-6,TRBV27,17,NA,CASSMGTGVSYNSPLHF,TGTGCCAGCAGTATGGGGACAGGGGTTTCCTATAATTCACCCCTCCACTTT
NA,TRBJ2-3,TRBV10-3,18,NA,CAISESTSRRKSTDTQYF,TGTGCCATCAGTGAGTCGACCTCGAGGCGGAAAAGCACAGATACGCAGTATTTT
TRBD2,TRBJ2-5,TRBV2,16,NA,CASSESGRGLEETQYF,TGTGCCAGCAGTGAATCGGGGCGGGGGTTAGAAGAGACCCAGTACTTC
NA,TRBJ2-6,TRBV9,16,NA,CASSAHRSSGANVLTF,TGTGCCAGCAGCGCGCACAGGAGCTCTGGGGCCAACGTCCTGACTTTC
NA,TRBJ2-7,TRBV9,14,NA,CASSVGSDTYEQYF,TGTGCCAGCAGCGTAGGGTCAGATACCTACGAGCAGTACTTC
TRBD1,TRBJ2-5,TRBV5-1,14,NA,CASTGTGGQETQYF,TGCGCCAGCACAGGGACAGGGGGACAAGAGACCCAGTACTTC
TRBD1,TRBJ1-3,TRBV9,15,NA,CASSPDRAGGNTIYF,TGTGCCAGCAGCCCGGACAGGGCGGGAGGAAACACCATATATTTT
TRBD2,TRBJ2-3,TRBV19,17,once,CASTKRGTSGATDTQYF,TGTGCCAGTACCAAACGGGGGACTAGCGGTGCCACAGATACGCAGTATTTT
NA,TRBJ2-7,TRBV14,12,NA,CASSRSVYEQYF,TGTGCCAGCAGCCGAAGCGTATACGAGCAGTACTTC
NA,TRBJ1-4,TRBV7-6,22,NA,CASSSRTEPGRLGPTVNEKLFF,TGTGCCAGCAGCTCCCGGACAGAGCCGGGTCGATTGGGCCCCACCGTTAATGAAAAACTGTTTTTT
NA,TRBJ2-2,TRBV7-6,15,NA,CASSFGAVNTGELFF,TGTGCCAGCAGCTTTGGGGCCGTGAACACCGGGGAGCTGTTTTTT
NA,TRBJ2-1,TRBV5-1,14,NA,CASRQSGPHNEQFF,TGCGCCAGCAGACAGAGCGGACCCCACAATGAGCAGTTCTTC
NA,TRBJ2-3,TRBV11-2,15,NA,CASSLDAGAGDTQYF,TGTGCCAGCAGCTTAGACGCGGGGGCAGGGGATACGCAGTATTTT
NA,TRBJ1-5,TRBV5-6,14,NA,CASSLFNSNQPQHF,TGTGCCAGCAGCTTATTTAATAGCAATCAGCCCCAGCATTTT
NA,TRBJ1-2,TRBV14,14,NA,CASSRVDSSYGYTF,TGTGCCAGCAGCCGAGTAGACAGTTCCTATGGCTACACCTTC
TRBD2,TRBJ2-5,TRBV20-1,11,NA,CSARRGETQYF,TGCAGTGCTAGGCGGGGGGAGACCCAGTACTTC
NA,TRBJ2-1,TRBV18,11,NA,CASSQQNEQFF,TGTGCCAGCTCACAACAGAATGAGCAGTTCTTC
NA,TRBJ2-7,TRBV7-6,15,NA,CASSLGAGVSNEQYF,TGTGCCAGCAGCTTAGGGGCAGGGGTATCCAACGAGCAGTACTTC
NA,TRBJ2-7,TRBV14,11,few,CASSQTTEQYF,TGTGCCAGCAGCCAAACGACAGAGCAGTACTTC
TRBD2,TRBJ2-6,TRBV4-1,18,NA,CASSQVGLTSYGANVLTF,TGCGCCAGCAGCCAAGTAGGCCTGACTAGCTATGGGGCCAACGTCCTGACTTTC
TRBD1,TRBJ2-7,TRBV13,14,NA,CASSVTGDAYEQYF,TGTGCCAGCAGCGTGACAGGGGATGCCTACGAGCAGTACTTC
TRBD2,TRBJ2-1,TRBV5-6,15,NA,CASSLWGGSYNEQFF,TGTGCCAGCAGCCTCTGGGGGGGTTCCTACAATGAGCAGTTCTTC
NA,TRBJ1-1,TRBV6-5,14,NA,CASSDHTRAQEAFF,TGTGCCAGCAGTGACCACACTCGAGCACAGGAAGCTTTCTTT
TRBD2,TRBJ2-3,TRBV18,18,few,CASSLNAGGLPSTDTQYF,TGTGCCAGCTCACTAAACGCGGGGGGGCTTCCGAGCACAGATACGCAGTATTTT
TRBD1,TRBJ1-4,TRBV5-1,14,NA,CASSPGTGTEELFF,TGCGCCAGCAGCCCAGGGACAGGGACCGAGGAACTGTTTTTT
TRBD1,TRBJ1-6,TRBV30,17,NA,CAWSVGEPGQGDSPLHF,TGTGCCTGGAGTGTAGGGGAACCGGGACAGGGAGATTCACCCCTCCACTTT
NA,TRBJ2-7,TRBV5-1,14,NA,CASSPNRATYEQYF,TGCGCCAGCAGCCCTAACAGGGCAACCTACGAGCAGTACTTC
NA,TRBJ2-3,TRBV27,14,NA,CASWRGLSTDTQYF,TGTGCCAGTTGGAGGGGGCTTAGCACAGATACGCAGTATTTT
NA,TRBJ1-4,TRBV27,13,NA,CASSPPGEEKLFF,TGTGCCAGCAGTCCCCCGGGGGAAGAAAAACTGTTTTTT
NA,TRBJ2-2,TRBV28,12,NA,CASRFAAGELFF,TGTGCCAGCAGATTTGCGGCCGGGGAGCTGTTTTTT
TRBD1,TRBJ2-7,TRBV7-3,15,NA,CASSLMGTGPYEQYF,TGTGCCAGCAGCTTGATGGGGACAGGTCCCTACGAGCAGTACTTC
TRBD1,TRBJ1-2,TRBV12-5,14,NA,CASGRGQGSFGYTF,TGTGCTAGTGGAAGGGGACAGGGGTCTTTCGGCTACACCTTC
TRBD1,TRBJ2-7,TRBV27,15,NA,CASSSGTGRTYEQYF,TGTGCCAGCAGTTCCGGGACAGGGAGGACCTACGAGCAGTACTTC
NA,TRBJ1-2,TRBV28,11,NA,CASGEVGGYTF,TGTGCCAGCGGGGAGGTGGGTGGCTACACCTTC
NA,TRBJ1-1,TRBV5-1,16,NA,CASSLARGAKNTEAFF,TGCGCCAGCAGCTTAGCCCGGGGGGCGAAGAACACTGAAGCTTTCTTT
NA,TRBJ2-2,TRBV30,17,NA,CAWSVAGAVGGTGELFF,TGTGCCTGGAGTGTAGCTGGGGCGGTGGGTGGGACCGGGGAGCTGTTTTTT
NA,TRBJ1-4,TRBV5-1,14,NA,CASSLDVTTDELFF,TGCGCCAGCAGCTTGGACGTCACCACAGACGAACTGTTTTTT
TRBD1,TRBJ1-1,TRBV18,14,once,CASSQGAPNTEAFF,TGTGCCAGCTCACAGGGGGCACCGAACACTGAAGCTTTCTTT
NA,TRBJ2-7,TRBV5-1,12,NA,CASSFNRDEQYF,TGCGCCAGCAGCTTTAACAGGGACGAGCAGTACTTC